Below are 22 T cell receptor beta chains sequenced from a single sample in a study of T cells in Graves' hyperthyroidism and ophthalmopathy (dated by TCRdb to between 2018 and 2021). Library creation used multiplex PCR. The instrument was an Illumina HiSeq 2000. Amplification of TCR beta CDR3 regions was carried out from RNA transcripts. A first-round RT-PCR of the TCR CDR3 used the HTBI primer set with the Qiagen OneStep RT-PCR kit. The public reads were reprocessed in TCRdb via fastp at Q25 and MiXCR, keeping in-frame beta chains. Merged by CDR3 protein, the rows form single entries marked with the most common genes and DNA. The sample data list 560,000 or so distinct CDR3 sequences, and just under 20% of these were observed just once. Clones ranked in the top ten supply 40% to 50% of the sample. Sequencing was done on a sample of blood. The source of these receptors is a man between 40 and 49 years old with Graves' ophthalmopathy.

The chain couples TRBV12-3 or TRBV12-4 to TRBJ2-4, with D unresolved. The CDR3 loop spans 13 amino acids. Trimming took 5 bases from V and 8 from J, leaving 13 bases between them. The CDR3 loop is CASSVQISDIQYF. The CDR3 nucleotides are TGTGCCAGCAGTGTACAGATTTCGGACATTCAGTACTTC.

The chain is built from TRBV19 and TRBJ2-1; the match to TRBD1 covers 8 bases. CDR3 length: 16 amino acids. Germline CDR1 reads LNHDA; CDR2 reads SQIVND (reference sequence). J lost 7 bases, V lost 1 base, and 9 bases had no gene match. CDR3 in amino acids: CASSIGGTGIGNEQFF. DNA of the CDR3: TGTGCCAGTAGTATAGGAGGGACAGGAATAGGGAATGAGCAGTTCTTC.

The chain links TRBV30 to TRBJ2-7; D gene uncertain. The length of the CDR3 is 12 residues. The V end lost 1 base, the J end lost 1 base, and 5 bases lay between the germline ends. The germline CDR1 and CDR2 sequences are GTSNPN and SVGIG (reference sequence). CDR3 residues: CAWSAGSYEQYF. The CDR3 DNA reads as TGTGCCTGGAGTGCCGGGTCCTACGAGCAGTACTTC.

V is TRBV25-1 and J is TRBJ2-7; TRBD1 agrees at 9 bases. After removal of 6 bases from V and 0 bases from J, the junction contained 3 bases not matched to a gene. The CDR3 consists of 14 residues. CDR1 is MGHDK, CDR2 SYGVNS, per germline. The CDR3 DNA reads TGTGCCAGCAGCGGGACAGGGAGCTCCTACGAGCAGTACTTC. Translating it yields CASSGTGSSYEQYF.

The chain recombines TRBV9 with TRBJ1-5; TRBD1 might be the D (6 bases). Germline CDR1 and CDR2: SGDLS and YYNGEE. The CDR3 extends over 16 amino acids. V was shortened by 4 bases and J by 5 bases, with 19 bases between the two germline ends. Here the CDR3 DNA reads TGTGCCAGCAGCCCAGACGCAGGGGACCCTTATCAGCCCCAGCATTTT. It encodes CASSPDAGDPYQPQHF.

The chain carries TRBV4-1 and TRBJ2-3, with D possibly being TRBD1 or TRBD2 (6 bases each). The CDR3 consists of 17 residues. CDR1 is MGHRA and CDR2 is YSYEKL in the germline V gene. V dropped 4 bases and J dropped 6 bases, with 23 bases sitting between them. The CDR3: CASSLQGSGGVRDTQYF. The CDR3 nucleotides are TGCGCCAGCAGCCTACAGGGTTCAGGCGGGGTGCGGGATACGCAGTATTTT.

Only a few counts were recorded for this clonotype. V and J are TRBV9 and TRBJ2-5; D is ambiguous. CDR1 is SGDLS and CDR2 is YYNGEE in the germline V gene. Trimming stripped 3 bases from V and 2 bases from J, with 8 bases between. This CDR3 comprises 13 residues. Here the CDR3 DNA reads TGTGCCAGCAGCGGATGGGCGCAAGAGACCCAGTACTTC. Translated: CASSGWAQETQYF. Based on the CDR3 plus reference TRBV9 and TRBJ2-5, the full variable domain is DSGVTQTPKHLITATGQRVTLRCSPRSGDLSVYWYQQSLDQGLQFLIQYYNGEERAKGNILERFSAQQFPDLHSELNLSSLELGDSALYFCASSGWAQETQYFGPGTRLLVL.

This clonotype was detected a few times. This chain joins TRBV30 and TRBJ1-5; D not resolved. Per germline, CDR1 GTSNPN and CDR2 SVGIG (reference sequence). The germline V and J ends were trimmed by 2 bases and 6 bases, with 26 bases remaining between them. This CDR3 has 18 residues. In DNA, the CDR3 is TGTGCCTGGAGTATAGAATTTTGGGGAACCGGGCATGGTCAGCCCCAGCATTTT. As protein: CAWSIEFWGTGHGQPQHF.

This clonotype was detected ten times or more. The chain is built from TRBV7-9 and TRBJ2-7; possible D gene TRBD2, 6 bases. Germline V gene sequence: CDR1 SEHNR, CDR2 FQNEAQ (reference sequence). The CDR3 contains 14 residues. V lost 4 bases and J lost 3, with 13 bases in between. The CDR3 nucleotides read TGTGCCAGCAGCTCAACCGGGGGAAGCTACGAGCAGTACTTC. Protein sequence: CASSSTGGSYEQYF.

This rearrangement joins TRBV6-5 to TRBJ1-3; D is possibly TRBD1 (5 bases). Germline V gene data show CDR1 as MNHEY and CDR2 as SVGAGI. The CDR3 sequence is 17 residues long. V was clipped by 2 bases and J by 2 bases, with 16 bases between them. The CDR3 loop reads CASSYGGGGTAGNTIYF. CDR3 coding DNA: TGTGCCAGCAGTTACGGGGGGGGGGGGACGGCTGGAAACACCATATATTTT.

This clonotype was counted many times. The CDR3, as DNA: TGCAGTGCTAGTCTGGGGAGCTATGGCTACACCTTC. Translation: CSASLGSYGYTF. The chain links TRBV20-1 to TRBJ1-2, with D unclear. The CDR3 loop spans 12 amino acids. The V gene's germline CDR1 is DFQATT and CDR2 SNEGSKA (reference sequence). V was pared by 3 bases and J by 4 bases, with 9 bases between.

This clonotype was observed a few times. The chain carries TRBV5-1 and TRBJ1-1, with a weak D call TRBD1 (6 bases). V lost 1 base and J lost 0, with 10 bases in between. The CDR3 has 15 amino acids. Germline-derived CDR1 and CDR2 are SGHRS and YFSETQ. The CDR3 DNA is TGCGCCAGCAGCTTGCCTGGACAGTTGAACACTGAAGCTTTCTTT. Protein: CASSLPGQLNTEAFF.

This chain joins TRBV6-9 and TRBJ1-1; 12 bases are shared with TRBD1. The CDR3 is 15 residues long. Germline lookup yields CDR1 MNHGY and CDR2 SVAAGI. V gave up 3 bases and J gave up 11 bases; unmatched junction bases: 10. This CDR3 reads CASSYQGQGAQRAFF. The DNA of the CDR3 is TGTGCCAGCAGTTACCAGGGACAGGGGGCGCAACGGGCTTTCTTT.

V usage is TRBV5-6 and J usage is TRBJ2-1; tentative D call: TRBD2 (6 bases). This CDR3 spans 14 amino acids. Germline V gives CDR1 SGHDT, CDR2 YYEEEE. Trimming left V 4 bases short and J 7 bases short, with 15 bases between. This CDR3 reads CASSRWGVGNEQFF. For the CDR3, the DNA is TGTGCCAGCAGCCGCTGGGGGGTGGGGAATGAGCAGTTCTTC.

This clonotype was seen repeatedly, ten times or more. The rearrangement links TRBV7-9 to TRBJ1-4; D is perhaps TRBD1 (5 bases). The CDR3 loop spans 16 amino acids. Trimming cost V 5 bases and J 5 bases, with 18 bases left between them. CDR1 and CDR2 (germline): SEHNR, FQNEAQ (reference sequence). CDR3: CASSPRDGDSNEKLFF. CDR3 coding DNA: TGTGCCAGCAGCCCCCGGGACGGCGACTCGAATGAAAAACTGTTTTTT.

In its sample, this clonotype was seen a few times. The CDR3 DNA reads as TGTGCCAGCAGTTCGCCCACCCGGGACTTAAAAAACATTCAGTACTTC. Protein product: CASSSPTRDLKNIQYF. The chain uses TRBV27 and TRBJ2-4; maybe TRBD2 (6 bases). The CDR3 is 16 amino acids. Germline V gene lookup returns CDR1 MNHEY and CDR2 SMNVEV (reference sequence). The V end lost 4 bases, the J end lost 4 bases, and 17 bases lay between the germline ends.

This clonotype has only a few counts. V is TRBV5-1 and J is TRBJ1-2; D perhaps matches TRBD1 (5 bases). V lost 3 bases and J 0 bases, leaving 15 bases between the germline ends. Germline values: CDR1 SGHRS, CDR2 YFSETQ. CDR3 length: 16 residues. DNA of the CDR3: TGCGCCAGCAGCTCCTCGGGAGGGGAAGCTAACTATGGCTACACCTTC. It encodes CASSSSGGEANYGYTF. The full variable domain, with the rest looked up from reference TRBV5-1 and TRBJ1-2, is KAGVTQTPRYLIKTRGQQVTLSCSPISGHRSVSWYQQTPGQGLQFLFEYFSETQRNKGNFPGRFSGRQFSNSRSEMNVSTLELGDSALYLCASSSSGGEANYGYTFGSGTRLTVV.

This clonotype was seen more than once but under ten times. The chain carries TRBV5-1 and TRBJ1-3; D is undetermined. Trimming shortened V by 5 bases and J by 4 bases, and 7 bases separated the two germline ends. The length of the CDR3 is 12 residues. In germline, CDR1 is SGHRS, CDR2 YFSETQ. The DNA of the CDR3 is TGCGCCAGCAGTCTGGAAGGAAACACCATATATTTT. This translates into CASSLEGNTIYF.

V and J are TRBV28 and TRBJ1-4; D is ambiguous. The CDR3 runs 15 residues. The germline V gene has CDR1 MDHEN and CDR2 SYDVKM. With 5 bases removed from V and 0 bases from J, the gap between germline ends came to 10 bases. In nucleotides, the CDR3 is TGTGCCAGCAGTGCGGAGGGTACAACTAATGAAAAACTGTTTTTT. This codes for CASSAEGTTNEKLFF.

This clonotype has ten or more counts. The chain carries TRBV7-9 and TRBJ2-5, with D hard to call. Deletions cut 0 bases from V and 5 bases from J, with 4 bases between. The CDR3 has 12 amino acids. Germline V gene data show CDR1 as SEHNR and CDR2 as FQNEAQ (reference sequence). CDR3 amino acids: CASSLAVETQYF. In DNA form, the CDR3 reads TGTGCCAGCAGCTTAGCGGTCGAGACCCAGTACTTC.

There are many counts of this clonotype. The genes are TRBV27 and TRBJ2-7; tentatively, D is TRBD2 (6 bases). Per the germline V gene, CDR1 is MNHEY and CDR2 is SMNVEV (reference sequence). V was cut by 3 bases and J by 4 bases, with 19 bases left in between. This CDR3 is built from 16 residues. The DNA for the CDR3 is TGTGCCAGCAGTTTTTCGCGGGACTCCTATCGATACGAGCAGTACTTC. It translates to CASSFSRDSYRYEQYF.

This clonotype appeared a few times. The gene calls are TRBV12-3 or TRBV12-4 and TRBJ2-1; 13 nucleotides line up with TRBD2. The length of the CDR3 is 14 residues. The J segment lost 14 bases and the V segment lost 6 bases, leaving 10 bases of the junction unmatched. The CDR3 region has the DNA TGTGCCAGCAGCCTACTAGCGGGGGGGAGGTGGGAGTTCTTC. This sequence encodes CASSLLAGGRWEFF.